This T cell receptor (beta chain) was captured in a study of early T cells in non-severe SARS-CoV-2 infection. Unique molecular identifiers were attached to individual cDNA molecules. TCRdb independently ran MiXCR on the 5' RACE reads; one entry per CDR3 protein. The data contain tens of thousands of distinct CDR3 sequences, around 10% of them seen just once; the ten biggest clones take up about 4.2%. Germline V CDR1 and CDR2: MNHNS, SASEGT. With 4 bases clipped from V and 0 bases from J, the junction kept 4 bases outside the gene matches. CDR3 size: 17 residues. This clonotype was counted between two and nine times.

Sample: whole blood. The rearrangement links TRBV6-1 to TRBJ2-6, with TRBD1 matching 9 bases. The receptor's source is an adult who was a healthcare worker with PCR-confirmed SARS-CoV-2 infection or an uninfected control (not recorded which). CDR3 amino acids: CASSAGTGHSGANVLTF. The CDR3 region has the DNA TGTGCCAGCAGTGCCGGGACAGGGCACTCTGGGGCCAACGTCCTGACTTTC.